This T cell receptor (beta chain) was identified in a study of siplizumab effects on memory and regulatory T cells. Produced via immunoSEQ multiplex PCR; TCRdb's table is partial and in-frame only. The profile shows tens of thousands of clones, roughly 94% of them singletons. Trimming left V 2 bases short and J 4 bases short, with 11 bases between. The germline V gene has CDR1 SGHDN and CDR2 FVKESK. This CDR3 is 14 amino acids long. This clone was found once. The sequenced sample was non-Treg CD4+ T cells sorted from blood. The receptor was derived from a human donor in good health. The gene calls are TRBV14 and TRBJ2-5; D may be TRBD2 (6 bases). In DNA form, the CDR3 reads TGTGCCAGCAGCCAACTAGGACTATTAGAGACCCAGTACTTC. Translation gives CASSQLGLLETQYF.